The clone carrying this T cell receptor (beta chain) has ten or more counts. Its matching antigen is unknown. Breast cancer patients provided tissue from their axillary draining lymph nodes. The source of the sample is a study of breast tumors, draining lymph nodes, adjacent tissues. TCRdb re-called the multiplex PCR reads through MiXCR, storing one row per CDR3 protein. The data show 100,000 or so distinct CDR3 sequences, 21% seen once. Study outcomes and limitations: Luminal-like breast cancer showed significantly greater tumor-nontumor repertoire similarity than basal-like breast cancer did. The data were judged consistent with most tumor T cells coming from lymph node and expanding in tumor.

The V and J ends lost 7 bases and 1 base, in that order; junction bases with no gene match: 3. The CDR3 contains 13 residues. The germline CDR1 and CDR2 sequences are MNHEY and SMNVEV (reference sequence). The sequencing input was axillary lymph node tissue. The source is a female donor with breast cancer. Some clones in this sample may be carry-over from other donors' samples. This sequence joins TRBV27 and TRBJ2-5; 7 bases map to TRBD1. CDR3 sequence reads: CASTPGGQETQYF. In DNA form, the CDR3 reads TGTGCCAGCACCCCAGGGGGCCAAGAGACCCAGTACTTC.